The clone carrying this TCR beta chain was found a few times. The antigen remains unidentified. This sample stems from a study of response to subunit inactivated influenza vaccine. Study-wide results and caveats: Every seasonal influenza vaccination brings in few new T cells, the authors suggested.

MiXCR, run by TCRdb on the RT-PCR reads, gives a single entry per CDR3 protein. Found here are 430,000 or so distinct CDR3 sequences, roughly 9.8% of them singletons; the top ten hold around 12%. CDR1 is ENHRY, CDR2 SYGVKD, per germline. Trimming pared 3 bases from V and 9 bases from J, leaving 18 bases between. This CDR3 comprises 15 residues. This specimen was PBMCs from blood, taken roughly 45 days after vaccination. This clonotype originated in a man aged 45-65 years who received an inactivated influenza vaccine. V is TRBV10-3 and J is TRBJ2-1; perhaps D is TRBD1 or TRBD2 (6 bases each). CDR3 residues: CAISDGGKGVSEQFF. The CDR3 DNA follows: TGTGCCATCAGTGACGGGGGTAAGGGGGTAAGTGAGCAGTTCTTC.